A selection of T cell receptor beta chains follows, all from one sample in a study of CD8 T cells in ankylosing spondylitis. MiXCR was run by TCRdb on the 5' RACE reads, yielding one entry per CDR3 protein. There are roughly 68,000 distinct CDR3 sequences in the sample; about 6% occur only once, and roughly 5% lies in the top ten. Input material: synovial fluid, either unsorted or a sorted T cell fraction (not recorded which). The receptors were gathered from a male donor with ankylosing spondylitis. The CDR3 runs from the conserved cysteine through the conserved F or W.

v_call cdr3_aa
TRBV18 CASSPTPNTGELFF
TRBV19 CASSEQKGQPQHF
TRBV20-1 CSATSGRGPNEQFF
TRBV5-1 CASSPRGSRWVSNEQFF
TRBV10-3 CGTGTGAYEQYF
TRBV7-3 CASSLGGSRSDTQYF
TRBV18 CASSPRPGSEQYF
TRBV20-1 CSAPWGWGEQFF
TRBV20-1 CSAKTGFETANEKLFF
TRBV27 CASSRQDQETQYF
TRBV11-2 CASSLGAGGYNEQFF
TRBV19 CASSIFRQRFQPQHF
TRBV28 CASRGQLRSGNTIYF
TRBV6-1 CASSEFGRAFF
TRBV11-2 CASSLLGREGPADTQYF
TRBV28 CASSSPGGYSGNTIYF
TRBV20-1 CSPRGSGRSYEQYF
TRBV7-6 CASSTYETGELFF
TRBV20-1 CSAGAGAAFHEQFF
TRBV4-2 CASSQDMGGREQYF
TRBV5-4 CASSLAALAGGNNEQFF
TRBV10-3 CAISESSGGDGYTF
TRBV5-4 CASSSGPTYNEQFF
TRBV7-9 CASSLRLAGGFFDEQFF
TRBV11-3 CASSPQYGVGDTEAFF
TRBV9 CASSEGQSTDTQYF
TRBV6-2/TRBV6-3 CASSLELDRPFQETQYF
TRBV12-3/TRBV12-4 CASSPDNYNEQFF
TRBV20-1 CSALQFLQGLATEAFF
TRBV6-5 CASSSGGWGDEKLFF
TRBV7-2 CASSLDRASDTQYF
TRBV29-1 CSVLTSGRYEQYF
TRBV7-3 CASSLKGVPNEKLFF
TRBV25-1 CASSELGQGTPYEQYF
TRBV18 CASSASGRVLNEQFF
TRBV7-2 CASTSGLAGLGEQYF
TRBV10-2 CASSESTQWPQHF
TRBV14 CASSPFRVLGTGELFF
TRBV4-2 CASSRDPPASGQETQYF
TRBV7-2 CASSLRFGGSTDTQYF
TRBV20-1 CSALLAEVSYEQYF